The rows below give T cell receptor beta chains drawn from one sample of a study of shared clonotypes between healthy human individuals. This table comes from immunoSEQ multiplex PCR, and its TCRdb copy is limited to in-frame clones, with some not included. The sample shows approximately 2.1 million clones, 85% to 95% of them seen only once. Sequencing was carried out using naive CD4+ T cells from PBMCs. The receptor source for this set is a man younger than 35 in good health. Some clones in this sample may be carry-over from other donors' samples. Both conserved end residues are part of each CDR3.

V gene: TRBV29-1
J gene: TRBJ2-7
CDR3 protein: CSVDVVGYNEQYF

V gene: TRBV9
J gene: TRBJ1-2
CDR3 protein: CASSARGQGTYGYTF

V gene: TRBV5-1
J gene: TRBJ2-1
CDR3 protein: CASSLISGQLGSYNEQFF

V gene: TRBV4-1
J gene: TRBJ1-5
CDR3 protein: CASSHPQTGGPGSRQPQHF

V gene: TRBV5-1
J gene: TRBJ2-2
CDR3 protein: CASSLTGQTGELFF

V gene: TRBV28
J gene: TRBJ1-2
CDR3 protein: CALGEGVSYGYTF

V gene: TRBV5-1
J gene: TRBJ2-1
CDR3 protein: CASSAGTSGGNEQFF

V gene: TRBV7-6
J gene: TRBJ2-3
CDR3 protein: CASSLARAAGGTDTQYF

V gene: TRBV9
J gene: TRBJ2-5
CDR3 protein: CASGESGTQYF

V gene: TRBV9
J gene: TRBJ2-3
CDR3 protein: CASSPHPPGGTDTQYF

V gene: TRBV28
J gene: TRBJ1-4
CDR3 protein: CASSLAGATNEKLFF

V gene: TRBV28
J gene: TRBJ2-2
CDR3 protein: CASSNRGLYTGELFF

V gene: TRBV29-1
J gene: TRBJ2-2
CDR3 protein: CAMNPGRVTGELFF

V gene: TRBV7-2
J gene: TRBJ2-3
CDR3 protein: CASTTGTDTQYF

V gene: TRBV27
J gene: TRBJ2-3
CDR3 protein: CASSSPGTVVDTQYF

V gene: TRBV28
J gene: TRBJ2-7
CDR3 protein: CASSTPGPPNEQYF

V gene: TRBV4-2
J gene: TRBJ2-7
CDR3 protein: CASSQGAQGVWYF

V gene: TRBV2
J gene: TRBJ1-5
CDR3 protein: CASGTGQGGYQPQHF

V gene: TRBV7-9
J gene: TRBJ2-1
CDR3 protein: CASSERTTYLGYNEQFF

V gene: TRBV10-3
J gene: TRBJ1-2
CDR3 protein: CAISESKQRYGYTF

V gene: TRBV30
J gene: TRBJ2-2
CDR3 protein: CAWSVGLAGGLGELFF

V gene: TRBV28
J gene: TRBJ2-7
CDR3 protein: CASRPATVVSYEQYF

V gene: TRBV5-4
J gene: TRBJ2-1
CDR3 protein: CASSSPGGMYEQFF

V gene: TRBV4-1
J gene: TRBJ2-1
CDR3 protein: CASSQVTSGSAYNEQFF

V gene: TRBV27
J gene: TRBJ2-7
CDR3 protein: CASSSSSGRFYEQYF

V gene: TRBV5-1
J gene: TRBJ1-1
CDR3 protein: CASSLAPGQGHEAFF

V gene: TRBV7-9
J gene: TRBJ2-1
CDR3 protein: CASSLEPYYNEQFF

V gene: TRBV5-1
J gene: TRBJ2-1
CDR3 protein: CASSLAGGLSYNEQFF

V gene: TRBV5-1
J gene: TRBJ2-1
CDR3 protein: CASSQGGTGRYRDEQFF

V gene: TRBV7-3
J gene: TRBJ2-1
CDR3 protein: CASSLTSGNSNEQFF

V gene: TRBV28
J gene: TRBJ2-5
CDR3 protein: CASSSMGGLQETQYF

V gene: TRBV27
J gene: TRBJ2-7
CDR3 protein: CASSRISAAPSEQYF

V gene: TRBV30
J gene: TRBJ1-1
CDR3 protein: CAWSVSYREVGAFF

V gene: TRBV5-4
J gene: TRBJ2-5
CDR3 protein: CASSSQDPTIQETQYF

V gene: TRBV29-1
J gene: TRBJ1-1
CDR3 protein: CSATDSLEAFF

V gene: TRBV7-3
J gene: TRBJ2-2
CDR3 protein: CASSHSGRSLPGELFF

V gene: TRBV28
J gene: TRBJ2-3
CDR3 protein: CASSLRQGESDTQYF

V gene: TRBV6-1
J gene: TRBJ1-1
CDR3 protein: CASSAGTGLNTEAFF

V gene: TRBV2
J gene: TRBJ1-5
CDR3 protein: CASRVEGHQPQHF

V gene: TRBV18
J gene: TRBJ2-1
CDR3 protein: CASSPGTPYNEQFF

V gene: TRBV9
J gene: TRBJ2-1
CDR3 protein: CASSVGWGYNEQFF

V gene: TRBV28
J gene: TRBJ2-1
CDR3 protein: CASSLLSGSWSYNEQFF

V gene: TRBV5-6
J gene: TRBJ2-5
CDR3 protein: CASSKTGEETQYF

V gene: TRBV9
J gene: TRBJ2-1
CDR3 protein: CASSVGLVTSVRNEQFF

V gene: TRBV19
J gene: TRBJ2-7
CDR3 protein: CASTPSGSYEQYF

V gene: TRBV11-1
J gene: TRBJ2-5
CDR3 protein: CASSLTRGSLDEQYF

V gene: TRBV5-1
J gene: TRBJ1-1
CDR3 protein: CASSFGDRDPTEAFF

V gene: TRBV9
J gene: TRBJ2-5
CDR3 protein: CASSPHPGLAGDETQYF

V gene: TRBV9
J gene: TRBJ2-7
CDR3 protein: CASSVAAGSPYEQYF

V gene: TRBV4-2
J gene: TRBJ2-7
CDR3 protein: CASSQVGGTGAYEQYF

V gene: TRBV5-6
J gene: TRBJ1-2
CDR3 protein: CASSRVRGRGNGYTF

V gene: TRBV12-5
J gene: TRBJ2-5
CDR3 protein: CASGSDRETQYF

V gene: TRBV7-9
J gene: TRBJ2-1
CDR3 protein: CASSFSLADLYNEQFF

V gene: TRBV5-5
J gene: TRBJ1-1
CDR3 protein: CASSFGVLTEAFF

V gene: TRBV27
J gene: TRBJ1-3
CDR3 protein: CASSPRTPGDGNTIYF

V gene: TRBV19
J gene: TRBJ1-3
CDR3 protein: CASSLGTARNTIYF

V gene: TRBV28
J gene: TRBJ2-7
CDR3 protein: CASSLGTNSYEQYF

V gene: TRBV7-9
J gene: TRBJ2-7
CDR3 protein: CASSLALAGYYEQYF

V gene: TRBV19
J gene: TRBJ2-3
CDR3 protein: CASSIFTVSTDTQYF